This entry features one T cell receptor beta chain sequence. Its antigen is not yet known. The input lacks base qualities; no much larger clone sits a single base away. This sample was taken from a study of blood T cell repertoires in COVID-19 (dated by TCRdb to the early 2020s). Notes on the research overall: The collaborator samples originated in the United States, Italy and Spain and spanned the acute and convalescent phases of COVID-19. Subjects who had been exposed to COVID-19, were actively infected with it, or had recovered from it provided the deeply sampled blood TCRbeta repertoires that made up the dataset. The prospective study material was composed of cDNA or gDNA derived from T cells, B-cell-depleted T cells, or PBMCs. Nearly every sample came with metadata listing a de-identified subject ID, COVID-19 status, age in years and sex. Where available, HLA class I and class II types were obtained from metadata supplied by the sample provider rather than from assay-based typing. The samples were drawn from the first 160 participants of the ongoing ImmuneRACE study and from over a thousand subjects provided by 6 global collaborators. A freely available public database, intended as a resource for researchers studying the immune response to SARS-CoV-2, is where the repertoires were released.

At one collaborating source in Seattle, patients were enrolled during active infection and were followed longitudinally through the course of disease. Whole blood was collected in K2EDTA tubes by collaborating institutions according to the institutions' own protocols. Collaborator samples were shipped for TCRbeta analysis as frozen whole blood, isolated PBMCs, or DNA extracted from either sample type. TCRbeta CDR3 regions were amplified from genomic DNA using the immunoSEQ Assay, a bias-controlled multiplex PCR. Per the source publication's procedure: Within the assay, amplification of reference gene primers was used to estimate how many nucleated cells each sample contained. Sequence reads were collapsed and filtered to measure the absolute abundance of every unique TCRbeta CDR3 rearrangement. For each sample, productive Simpson clonality was calculated as the square root of Simpson's diversity index across productive rearrangements. TCRdb obtained this table from immuneACCESS and retained in-frame rearrangements with V and J assigned. These tables miss some clones; where compared with another copy, unresolved V genes account for less than half of the shortfall, and the remainder is unexplained. D and trimming were read from the DNA, whereas the V and J calls and clone size are those reported in that table. The sample includes over 150,000 clones, with around 83% observed a single time. In total, the top ten clones hold 7.6% of the sample.

From its cysteine to its phenylalanine, the CDR3 spans 15 amino acids. The entry retains the CDR3 DNA only, 45 bases that are in frame from base 1. V was cut back by 2 bases and J by 8 bases, leaving a gap of 18 bases between them. CDR1 and CDR2 are read off the germline V gene as MDHEN and SYDVKM. What the study reported, not specific to this receptor: How much clinical and demographic metadata was included differed by source and by participant, and the metadata was provided uncurated.

The source of this sequence is a woman aged 70-85 years with COVID-19, enrolled during active disease. The chain couples TRBV28 to TRBJ1-2, and perhaps TRBD1 as D gene, on 5 matching bases. What was sequenced was peripheral blood. Here is the DNA: TGTGCCAGCAGTTTAGGGTTTTTTTCGCACAGGGGCTACACCTTC. The translation is CASSLGFFSHRGYTF.